The subject of this entry is one T cell receptor beta chain. Its antigen is unknown. Germline V lookup: CDR1 SNHLY, CDR2 FYNNEI. Trimming at V came to 5 bases and at J to 0 bases, leaving 7 bases not matched to a gene. This CDR3 comprises 16 residues. The sample belongs to a study of cytomegalovirus exposure and HLA in healthy donors. Study overall: According to later analysis, the same platform produced the 120 validation and approximately 630 first-cohort repertoires.

Findings and limits, study-wide: Subsequent analysis of the 100 to 150 validation repertoires found a tendency for first-cohort TCR clusters to co-occur. Cytomegalovirus association was listed for 164 TCR beta chains.

Donors came from a validation cohort of over a hundred subjects, distinct from the first 666-subject cohort. Assay: immunoSEQ multiplex PCR; the TCRdb copy retains only in-frame clones and omits some. The sample contains 90,000 to 150,000 clones, 85% to 90% of which appear only once. The sequence was obtained from a woman aged 18-35 years in good health and CMV-seropositive. The rearrangement links TRBV2 to TRBJ1-3; 7 positions match TRBD1. The sequenced sample consisted of PBMCs. The CDR3: CASSLQGTGSGNTIYF. CDR3 nucleotides: TGTGCCAGCAGTCTACAGGGGACGGGCTCTGGAAACACCATATATTTT.